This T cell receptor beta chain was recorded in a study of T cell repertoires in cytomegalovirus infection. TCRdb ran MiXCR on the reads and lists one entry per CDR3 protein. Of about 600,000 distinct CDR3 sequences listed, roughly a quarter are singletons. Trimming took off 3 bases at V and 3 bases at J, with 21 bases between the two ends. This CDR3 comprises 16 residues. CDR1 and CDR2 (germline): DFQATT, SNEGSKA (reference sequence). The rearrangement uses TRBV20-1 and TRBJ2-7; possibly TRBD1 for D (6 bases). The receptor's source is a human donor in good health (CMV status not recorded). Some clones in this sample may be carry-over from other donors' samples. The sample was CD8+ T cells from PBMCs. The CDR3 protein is CSASPDSDPALYEQYF. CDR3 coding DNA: TGCAGTGCTAGTCCGGACAGCGATCCCGCCCTCTACGAGCAGTACTTC.